This is a list of T cell receptor beta chains from one sample in a study of cytomegalovirus exposure and HLA in healthy donors. TCRdb's copy holds only in-frame clones and misses some; the assay was immunoSEQ multiplex PCR. The profile shows 98,000 or so clones, approximately 95% of them singletons. Sequencing was done on a sample of PBMCs. These receptors were obtained from a woman in her late teens or twenties in good health and CMV-seronegative. The CDR3 runs from the conserved cysteine through the conserved F or W. A D gene is named only where the DNA matches it firmly. The size field is filled for only some rows; it gives once, few, many or a size class.

d_call	v_call	clone_size	j_call	cdr3_aa	cdr3_nt
TRBD2	TRBV5-1	once	TRBJ2-3	CASRSSGGDTDTQYF	TGCGCCAGCAGATCAAGCGGGGGGGACACAGATACGCAGTATTTT
TRBD1	TRBV6-5	NA	TRBJ1-2	CASRRTGRDYGYTF	TGTGCCAGCAGAAGGACAGGGAGGGATTATGGCTACACCTTC
TRBD2	TRBV6-5	NA	TRBJ2-5	CASFSTGLAAETQYF	TGTGCCAGCTTTTCAACGGGACTAGCGGCAGAGACCCAGTACTTC
NA	TRBV27	once	TRBJ2-1	CASSLWGAYNEQFF	TGTGCCAGCAGTTTGTGGGGAGCCTACAATGAGCAGTTCTTC
NA	TRBV2	NA	TRBJ1-5	CASSAIRDSGDQPQHF	TGTGCCAGCAGCGCCATCAGGGACTCGGGAGATCAGCCCCAGCATTTT
TRBD1	TRBV7-3	NA	TRBJ1-1	CASSPTGGVMNTEAFF	TGTGCCAGCAGTCCGACAGGGGGCGTGATGAACACTGAAGCTTTCTTT
NA	TRBV5-1	NA	TRBJ2-2	CASSLEVRLNTGELFF	TGCGCCAGCAGCTTGGAAGTCAGGCTGAACACCGGGGAGCTGTTTTTT
TRBD1	TRBV29-1	NA	TRBJ1-5	CSVEVRGEQPQHF	TGCAGCGTTGAAGTCAGGGGGGAGCAGCCCCAGCATTTT
NA	TRBV18	NA	TRBJ2-2	CASSTRDASSSGELFF	TGTGCCAGCTCAACGCGGGACGCCAGCTCTTCCGGGGAGCTGTTTTTT
NA	TRBV18	NA	TRBJ1-3	CASSSTPNTIYF	TGTGCCAGCTCATCAACACCAAACACCATATATTTT
NA	TRBV2	NA	TRBJ1-5	CASRQTGTNQPQHF	TGTGCCAGCAGGCAAACAGGGACCAATCAGCCCCAGCATTTT
TRBD2	TRBV5-6	few	TRBJ2-3	CATNPGGPSTDTQYF	TGTGCCACCAACCCGGGGGGTCCTAGCACAGATACGCAGTATTTT
NA	TRBV10-3	NA	TRBJ1-2	CAISESLGRAGGYDGYTF	TGTGCCATCAGTGAGTCGCTGGGGAGGGCAGGCGGCTATGATGGCTACACCTTC
NA	TRBV10-3	once	TRBJ2-6	CAISLTGPAGANVLTF	TGTGCCATCAGCCTTACAGGGCCGGCTGGGGCCAACGTCCTGACTTTC
NA	TRBV7-3	NA	TRBJ2-1	CASSLDSLYNEQFF	TGTGCCAGCAGCTTAGACAGCCTCTACAATGAGCAGTTCTTC
TRBD2	TRBV6-1	NA	TRBJ2-5	CASSEGSGLGETQYF	TGTGCCAGCAGTGAAGGGTCGGGACTAGGAGAGACCCAGTACTTC
NA	TRBV7-2	NA	TRBJ1-2	CASSSDRGTDGYTF	TGTGCCAGCAGCTCAGATCGGGGGACGGATGGCTACACCTTC
TRBD2	TRBV5-6	NA	TRBJ2-7	CASSPGGYEQYF	TGTGCCAGCAGCCCGGGGGGGTACGAGCAGTACTTC
NA	TRBV7-2	once	TRBJ2-5	CASTRDSQETQYF	TGTGCCAGCACGCGGGACAGTCAAGAGACCCAGTACTTC
TRBD2	TRBV7-8	NA	TRBJ2-5	CASSLFGGASAETQYF	TGTGCCAGCAGCTTGTTCGGGGGGGCCTCGGCAGAGACCCAGTACTTC
NA	TRBV28	NA	TRBJ1-5	CASSTSPNQPQHF	TGTGCCAGCAGTACGAGTCCCAATCAGCCCCAGCATTTT
TRBD2	TRBV4-2	NA	TRBJ2-2	CASSQTGLEGELFF	TGTGCCAGCAGCCAAACGGGACTAGAAGGGGAGCTGTTTTTT
TRBD2	TRBV5-4	NA	TRBJ2-5	CASSLAVIAGQETQYF	TGTGCCAGCAGCTTGGCCGTAATAGCGGGGCAAGAGACCCAGTACTTC
NA	TRBV14	NA	TRBJ2-7	CASSPGISYEQYF	TGTGCCAGCAGCCCAGGGATTTCCTACGAGCAGTACTTC
NA	TRBV9	NA	TRBJ2-3	CASSVGLTGPGTDTQYF	TGTGCCAGCAGCGTGGGACTCACGGGTCCCGGCACAGATACGCAGTATTTT
NA	TRBV4-2	NA	TRBJ2-5	CASSQYPTRYETQYF	TGTGCCAGCAGCCAATATCCGACTAGGTACGAGACCCAGTACTTC
NA	TRBV7-2	NA	TRBJ2-3	CASRRDATSTDTQYF	TGTGCCAGCAGGCGGGACGCAACTAGCACAGATACGCAGTATTTT
NA	TRBV18	NA	TRBJ1-3	CASSEDELSGNTIYF	TGTGCCAGCTCGGAGGATGAGCTCTCTGGAAACACCATATATTTT
TRBD1	TRBV30	NA	TRBJ2-7	CAWSRVQGAADEQYF	TGTGCCTGGAGTAGGGTCCAGGGGGCGGCGGACGAGCAGTACTTC
NA	TRBV9	NA	TRBJ1-1	CASSYGRGNTEAFF	TGTGCCAGCAGTTACGGCAGGGGGAACACTGAAGCTTTCTTT
NA	TRBV28	NA	TRBJ2-5	CASSFPGLMTQYF	TGTGCCAGCAGTTTTCCAGGCCTTATGACCCAGTACTTC
NA	TRBV7-6	NA	TRBJ2-3	CASSRRGGQTDTQYF	TGTGCCAGCAGTCGTAGGGGGGGCCAAACAGATACGCAGTATTTT
NA	TRBV30	once	TRBJ2-7	CAWSVGSYEQYF	TGTGCCTGGAGTGTGGGGAGCTACGAGCAGTACTTC
TRBD1	TRBV5-4	NA	TRBJ2-7	CASSRTGTGVYEQYF	TGTGCCAGCAGCAGAACCGGGACAGGGGTGTACGAGCAGTACTTC
TRBD1	TRBV7-8	NA	TRBJ1-5	CASSLVGGGLSNQPQHF	TGTGCCAGCAGCTTAGTAGGAGGGGGCCTTAGCAATCAGCCCCAGCATTTT
NA	TRBV13	NA	TRBJ2-1	CASSLGVLREQFF	TGTGCCAGCAGCTTAGGTGTGCTTCGGGAGCAGTTCTTC
TRBD1	TRBV6-1	NA	TRBJ2-2	CASREQGIGELFF	TGTGCCAGCAGGGAACAGGGGATCGGGGAGCTGTTTTTT
TRBD1	TRBV10-1	NA	TRBJ2-2	CPQGATGELFF	TGCCCGCAGGGGGCTACGGGGGAGCTGTTTTTT
TRBD1	TRBV30	few	TRBJ2-7	CAWSVVTGAYEQYF	TGTGCCTGGAGTGTAGTGACAGGGGCCTACGAGCAGTACTTC